This T cell receptor (beta chain) was sequenced during a study of Ad26.COV2.S vaccination and SARS-CoV-2 variants. At the level of the study: This donor came from the COV1001 trial of Ad26.COV2.S. Regarding the study as a whole: In vaccinated individuals, spike-specific CD8+ and CD4+ T cell responses reportedly displayed substantial breadth. Placebo recipients trailed vaccine recipients in spike-specific TCR breadth.

The CDR3 spans 15 residues. The V gene's germline CDR1 is SGDLS and CDR2 YYNGEE. V was pared by 0 bases and J by 4 bases, with 13 bases between. Repertoires were generated with immunoSEQ multiplex PCR, while TCRdb's copy carries only in-frame clones and drops some. The table lists about half a million clones, about 88% of them singletons. This sample's treatment: 19 received Ad26.COV2.S at low or high dose, single or two shots; 5 received placebo; per-sample allocation not given. Each sample was drawn 63 days after the first injection (of vaccine or placebo). As to this clone: Its antigen is not identified.

The V and J genes are TRBV9 and TRBJ1-2, with D possibly matching TRBD1 (5 bases). Sequenced material: peripheral blood, taken in a trial of Ad26.COV2.S vaccine versus placebo. The clonotype originates from a person aged 18 to 65 who received the Ad26.COV2.S COVID-19 vaccine or a placebo. CDR3 nucleotide sequence: TGTGCCAGCAGCGTAGGGGGCTTGTTAAGCTATGGCTACACCTTC. Amino acids: CASSVGGLLSYGYTF.